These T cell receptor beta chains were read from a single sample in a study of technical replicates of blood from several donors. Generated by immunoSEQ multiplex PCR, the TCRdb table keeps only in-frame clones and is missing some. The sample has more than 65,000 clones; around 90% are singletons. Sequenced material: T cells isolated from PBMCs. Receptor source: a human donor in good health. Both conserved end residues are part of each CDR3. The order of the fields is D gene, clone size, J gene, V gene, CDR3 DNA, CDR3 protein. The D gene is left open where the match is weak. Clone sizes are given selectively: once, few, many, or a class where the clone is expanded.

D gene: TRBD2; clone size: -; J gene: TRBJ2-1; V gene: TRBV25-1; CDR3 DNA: TGTGCCAGCAGTGGACTAGCGGGAGGGGACAATGAGCAGTTCTTC; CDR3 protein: CASSGLAGGDNEQFF
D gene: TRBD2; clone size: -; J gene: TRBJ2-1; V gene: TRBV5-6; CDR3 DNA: TGTGCCAGCAGCGAAGATCCGGGACTAGCGAACTACAATGAGCAGTTCTTC; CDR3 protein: CASSEDPGLANYNEQFF
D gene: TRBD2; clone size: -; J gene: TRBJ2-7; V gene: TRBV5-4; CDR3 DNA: TGTGCCAGCAGACTTATAACTAGCGGCGGCCAGGGCGAGCAGTACTTC; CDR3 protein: CASRLITSGGQGEQYF
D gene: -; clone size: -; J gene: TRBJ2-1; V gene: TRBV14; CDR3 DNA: TGTGCCAGCAGCCAAGACTATACCTACAATGAGCAGTTCTTC; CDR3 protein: CASSQDYTYNEQFF
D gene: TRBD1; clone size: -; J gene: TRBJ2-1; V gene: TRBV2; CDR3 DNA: TGTGCCAGCATTGACAGGGGAGTATCCAATGAGCAGTTCTTC; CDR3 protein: CASIDRGVSNEQFF
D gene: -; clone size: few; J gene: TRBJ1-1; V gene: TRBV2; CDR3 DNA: TGTGCCTCACGAGGGAACACTGAAGCTTTCTTT; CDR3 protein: CASRGNTEAFF
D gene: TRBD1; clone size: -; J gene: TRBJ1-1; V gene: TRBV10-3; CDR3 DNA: TGTGCCATCAGTGCTGGGACAGGGGGCGGGAACACTGAAGCTTTCTTT; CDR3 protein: CAISAGTGGGNTEAFF
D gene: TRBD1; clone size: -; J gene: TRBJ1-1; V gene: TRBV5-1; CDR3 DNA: TGCGCCAGCAGCACGGGACAGGGTTTAGGGACTGAAGCTTTCTTT; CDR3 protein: CASSTGQGLGTEAFF
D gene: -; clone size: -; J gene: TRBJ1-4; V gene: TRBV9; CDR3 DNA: TGTGCCAGCAGCGGACAGATAACTGCAACTAATGAAAAACTGTTTTTT; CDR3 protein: CASSGQITATNEKLFF
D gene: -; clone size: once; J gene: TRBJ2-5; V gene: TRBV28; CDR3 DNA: TGTGCCAGCGTTGGGGTCGCAGGGCCTACCGAGACCCAGTACTTC; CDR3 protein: CASVGVAGPTETQYF
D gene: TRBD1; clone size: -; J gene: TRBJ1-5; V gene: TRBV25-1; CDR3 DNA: TGTGCCAGCAGTGGGACAGGGGATAGCAATCAGCCCCAGCATTTT; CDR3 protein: CASSGTGDSNQPQHF
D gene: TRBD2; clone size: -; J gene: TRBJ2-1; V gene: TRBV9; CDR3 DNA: TGTGCCAGCAGCACGACTAGCGGGAGTAGTGAGCAGTTCTTC; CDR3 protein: CASSTTSGSSEQFF
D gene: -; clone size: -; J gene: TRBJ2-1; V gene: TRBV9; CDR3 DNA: TGTGCCAGCAGCGTAAGGGAGCTCAAGGCCAATGAGCAGTTCTTC; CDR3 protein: CASSVRELKANEQFF
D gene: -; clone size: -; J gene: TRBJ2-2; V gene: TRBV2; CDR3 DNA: TGTGCCAGCAGCGTTGGACAGCAGTCAAGCGGCACCGGGGAGCTGTTTTTT; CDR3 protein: CASSVGQQSSGTGELFF
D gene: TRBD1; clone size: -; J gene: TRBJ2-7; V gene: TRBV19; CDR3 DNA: TGTGCCAGTAGTACCTGGGACAGGGGGCGTTACGAGCAGTACTTC; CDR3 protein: CASSTWDRGRYEQYF
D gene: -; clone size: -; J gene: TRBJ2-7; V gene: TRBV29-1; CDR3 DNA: TGCAGCGTTGAAGCGGGAGTCTTAGACGAGCAGTACTTC; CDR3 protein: CSVEAGVLDEQYF
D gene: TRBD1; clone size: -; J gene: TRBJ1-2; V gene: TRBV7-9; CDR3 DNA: TGTGCCAGCAGACCAGGACAGGTCAACTATGGCTACACCTTC; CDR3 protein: CASRPGQVNYGYTF
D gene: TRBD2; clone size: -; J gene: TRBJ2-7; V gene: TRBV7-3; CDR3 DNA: TGTGCCAGCAGCCAAGCGGGAGTAAACGAGCAGTACTTC; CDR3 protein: CASSQAGVNEQYF
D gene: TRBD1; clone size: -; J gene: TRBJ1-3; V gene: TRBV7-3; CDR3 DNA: TGTGCCAGCAGCTTTATGACAGGGCACTCTGGAAACACCATATATTTT; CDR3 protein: CASSFMTGHSGNTIYF
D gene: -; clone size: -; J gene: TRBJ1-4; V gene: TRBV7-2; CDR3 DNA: TGTGCCAGCAGCTTATTTCAGGGTTCGAATGAAAAACTGTTTTTT; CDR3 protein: CASSLFQGSNEKLFF
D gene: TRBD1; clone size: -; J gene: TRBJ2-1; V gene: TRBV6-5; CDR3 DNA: TGTGCCAGCACCCGACAGGGACCCTACAATGAGCAGTTCTTC; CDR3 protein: CASTRQGPYNEQFF
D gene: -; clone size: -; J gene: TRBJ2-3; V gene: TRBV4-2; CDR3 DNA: TGTGCCAGCAGCCAAGATCAGAAAGGGGAAGATACGCAGTATTTT; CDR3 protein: CASSQDQKGEDTQYF
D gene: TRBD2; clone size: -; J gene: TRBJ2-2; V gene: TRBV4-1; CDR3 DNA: TGCGCCAGCAGCCAACCTAGCGGGACCGGGGAGCTGTTTTTT; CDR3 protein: CASSQPSGTGELFF
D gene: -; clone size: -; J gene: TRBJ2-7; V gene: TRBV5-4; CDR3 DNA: TGTGCCAGCAGTCACGACAGAACCTACGAGCAGTACTTC; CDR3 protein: CASSHDRTYEQYF
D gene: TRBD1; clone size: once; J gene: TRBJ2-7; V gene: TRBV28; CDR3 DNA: TGTGCCAGCAGTTGGGGACAGGGGGTGTACGAGCAGTACTTC; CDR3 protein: CASSWGQGVYEQYF
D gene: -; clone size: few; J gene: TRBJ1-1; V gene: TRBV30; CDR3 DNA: TGTGCCTGGGTCCCCGGGGAAGCTTTCTTT; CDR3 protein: CAWVPGEAFF
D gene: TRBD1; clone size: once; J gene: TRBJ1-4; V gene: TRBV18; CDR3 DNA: TGTGCCAGCTCACCACTTAGGGGGCTGGAAAAACTGTTTTTT; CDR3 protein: CASSPLRGLEKLFF
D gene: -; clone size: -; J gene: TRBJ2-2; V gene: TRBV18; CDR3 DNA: TGTGCCAGCTCACCGTCCGTAGCAGAAAACACCGGGGAGCTGTTTTTT; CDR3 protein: CASSPSVAENTGELFF